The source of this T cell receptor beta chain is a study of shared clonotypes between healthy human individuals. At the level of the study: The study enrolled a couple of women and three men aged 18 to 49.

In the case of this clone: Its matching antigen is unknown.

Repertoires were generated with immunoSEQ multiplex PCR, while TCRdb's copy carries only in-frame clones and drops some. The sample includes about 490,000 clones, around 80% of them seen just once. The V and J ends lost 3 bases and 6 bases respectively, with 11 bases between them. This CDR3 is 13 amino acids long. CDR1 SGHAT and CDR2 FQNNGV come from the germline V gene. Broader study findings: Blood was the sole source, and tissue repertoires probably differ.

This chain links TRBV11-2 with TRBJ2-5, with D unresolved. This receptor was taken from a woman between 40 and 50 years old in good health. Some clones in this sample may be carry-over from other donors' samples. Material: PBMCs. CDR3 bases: TGTGCCAGCAGCTTTGCCCCCGACCAGACCCAGTACTTC. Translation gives CASSFAPDQTQYF.